This is a list of T cell receptor beta chains from one sample in a study of T-cell reconstitution after alpha-beta-depleted transplantation in children. TCRdb re-analysed the PCR reads in MiXCR, keeping a single row per CDR3 protein. The sample lists about 400,000 distinct CDR3 sequences, roughly 22% seen once, with over 3.5% in the top ten. Sequences were derived from PBMCs from the stem cell graft donor, sampled from the stem cell graft. Receptor source: a human donor who donated a stem cell graft to a child with acute myeloid leukemia. Each CDR3 is given with its conserved first and last residue. D genes are given only for firm matches. Size values are once, few and many counts, or a class for expanded clones, and some rows have none.

V gene	clone size	D gene	CDR3 length	J gene	CDR3 DNA	CDR3 protein
TRBV4-3	few	TRBD1	15	TRBJ2-2	TGCGCCAGCAGCCAAGAACGAGGGGGCGCCGGGGAGCTGTTTTTT	CASSQERGGAGELFF
TRBV20-1	-	-	13	TRBJ2-7	TGCAGTGCTTCAAGTAAGAGCTCCTACGAGCAGTACTTC	CSASSKSSYEQYF
TRBV10-3	many	-	12	TRBJ2-7	TGTGCCATCAGGACAGGCGGGAACGAGCAGTACTTC	CAIRTGGNEQYF
TRBV2	-	TRBD1	15	TRBJ1-5	TGTGCCAGCAGTGGGACAGGGGGCGTGGGTCAGCCCCAGCATTTT	CASSGTGGVGQPQHF
TRBV21-1	-	-	16	TRBJ2-1	TGTGCCAGCAGCAAAGCGTTCTGGGAGAGGGACAATGAGCAGTTCTTC	CASSKAFWERDNEQFF
TRBV10-1	-	TRBD1	14	TRBJ2-2	TGCGCCACTAGACAGGGTTTGGGCACCGGGGAGCTGTTTTTT	CATRQGLGTGELFF
TRBV7-8	once	-	14	TRBJ2-5	TGTGCCAGCAGCTTAGTTAGGATATTAGAGACCCAGTACTTC	CASSLVRILETQYF
TRBV27	-	-	14	TRBJ1-2	TGTGCCAGCAGTTTGGGAAATACTGGGTATGGCTACACCTTC	CASSLGNTGYGYTF
TRBV12-3/TRBV12-4	many	TRBD2	16	TRBJ2-1	TGTGCCAGCAGTTTAGGGGGACTAGCGGCTTCAAATGAGCAGTTCTTC	CASSLGGLAASNEQFF
TRBV2	once	TRBD1	13	TRBJ2-3	TGTGCCAGTGACAGGGGGCGCACAGATACGCAGTATTTT	CASDRGRTDTQYF
TRBV10-2	-	-	14	TRBJ2-3	TGCGCCAGCAGAGCGACCGGTAGCACAGATACGCAGTATTTT	CASRATGSTDTQYF
TRBV6-9	-	-	12	TRBJ2-1	TGTGCCAGCAGGAAAAACAACAATGAGCAGTTCTTC	CASRKNNNEQFF
TRBV28	-	-	16	TRBJ2-1	TGTGCCAGCAGTTTCATACTAGCCCTCTCCTACAATGAGCAGTTCTTC	CASSFILALSYNEQFF
TRBV4-3	-	TRBD2	17	TRBJ2-3	TGCGCCATCAGCCAACTACCGGGACTAGCAGCTACAGATACGCAGTATTTT	CAISQLPGLAATDTQYF